This is a list of T cell receptor beta chains from one sample in a study of a mutant IDH1 vaccine in newly diagnosed glioma. These receptors have no identified antigens. Assay: immunoSEQ multiplex PCR; the TCRdb copy retains only in-frame clones and omits some. The sample holds 25,000 to 40,000 clones, around 73% seen once. Sample: PBMCs, taken from a glioma patient whose treatment included an IDH1 peptide vaccine. These receptors all stem from a middle-aged woman with glioma. Both conserved end residues are part of each CDR3. The order of the fields is J gene, D gene, V gene, clone size, CDR3 DNA, CDR3 protein. A D gene is named only where the DNA matches it firmly. Expanded clones get a size class; other rows say once, few or many, or leave the size out.

TRBJ2-7 TRBD1 TRBV7-8 few TGTGCCAGCAGCTTAAGGCGCCCCGGACAGGGGGATTACGAGCAGTACTTC CASSLRRPGQGDYEQYF
TRBJ1-5 . TRBV6-5 few TGTGCCAGCAGTTCAGACAGTCGGGGGCCCCAGCATTTT CASSSDSRGPQHF
TRBJ1-4 TRBD1 TRBV7-8 . TGTGCCAGCAGTCCCGGGACAGGACGGCGTGAAAAACTGTTTTTT CASSPGTGRREKLFF
TRBJ2-1 . TRBV7-2 . TGTGCCAGCAGCTTAGTTCTCAATGAGCAGTTCTTC CASSLVLNEQFF
TRBJ2-2 . TRBV20-1 . TGCAGTGCTGGGCCGGCTGGGGAGCTGTTTTTT CSAGPAGELFF
TRBJ1-4 . TRBV7-8 . TGTGCCAGCACCTTCCGACCTAGAACCTTCGGAAATGAAAAACTGTTTTTT CASTFRPRTFGNEKLFF
TRBJ1-1 TRBD1 TRBV5-1 . TGCGCCAGCGGCACAGGGGTGGGCCCTGAAGCTTTCTTT CASGTGVGPEAFF
TRBJ1-5 TRBD1 TRBV10-3 . TGTGCCATCAGGCCGGACAGGGGGGTCAATCAGCCCCAGCATTTT CAIRPDRGVNQPQHF
TRBJ2-1 . TRBV18 . TGTGCCAGCTCACCAGTTCAGGACCGCTACAATGAGCAGTTCTTC CASSPVQDRYNEQFF
TRBJ1-5 . TRBV6-5 . TGTGCCAGCAGTTACAGGGAGTCGGATCAGCCCCAGCATTTT CASSYRESDQPQHF
TRBJ2-5 . TRBV7-6 . TGTGCCAGCAGCTCCAACACGGCGTACCAAGAGACCCAGTACTTC CASSSNTAYQETQYF
TRBJ2-3 . TRBV7-3 . TGTGCCAGCAGCTTACTCAAGGCCCTTCCGAACACAGATACGCAGTATTTT CASSLLKALPNTDTQYF
TRBJ2-5 TRBD2 TRBV9 . TGTGCCAGCAGCCCTGGACTAGCGGGGCCCCAAGAGACCCAGTACTTC CASSPGLAGPQETQYF
TRBJ2-5 . TRBV5-1 . TGCGCCAGCAGCGGACACCTCAGGGTTGGGGAGACCCAGTACTTC CASSGHLRVGETQYF
TRBJ2-7 TRBD1 TRBV18 . TGTGCCAGCTCACCCGGGACAGGGTGGTACGAGCAGTACTTC CASSPGTGWYEQYF
TRBJ1-4 . TRBV5-6 . TGTGCCAGCAGCTTGGATAGGGAAGGTGAAAAACTGTTTTTT CASSLDREGEKLFF
TRBJ1-1 . TRBV5-1 . TGCGCCAGCAGCTTGGAACCTTCCGGTGAAGCTTTCTTT CASSLEPSGEAFF
TRBJ1-2 . TRBV19 . TGTGCCAGTAGTGGGAACCGCCGCGGGTCCTATGGCTACACCTTC CASSGNRRGSYGYTF
TRBJ1-5 TRBD1 TRBV6-6 few TGTGCCAGCAACAGAGGGACAGGGTACAATCAGCCCCAGCATTTT CASNRGTGYNQPQHF
TRBJ2-2 TRBD1 TRBV5-1 . TGCGCCAGCAGCCCAGGGGACAGGGGGAACACCGGGGAGCTGTTTTTT CASSPGDRGNTGELFF
TRBJ1-5 TRBD1 TRBV30 . TGTGCCTGGAGTGAGACAGGGAGAAGTAGGGGTTTGACCCAGCATTTT CAWSETGRSRGLTQHF
TRBJ1-2 . TRBV7-2 . TGTGCCAGCAGCTTAGGGATGGTCGGTAGCTATGGCTACACCTTC CASSLGMVGSYGYTF
TRBJ2-6 . TRBV18 . TGTGCCAGCTCAGGGGAGATCTCTGGGGCCAACGTCCTGACTTTC CASSGEISGANVLTF
TRBJ2-7 . TRBV19 . TGTGCCAGTACCAAGGGTTGGGACCCCTCCTCCTACGAGCAGTACTTC CASTKGWDPSSYEQYF
TRBJ2-7 TRBD2 TRBV5-3 . TGTGCCAGAAGCTTGGCCGGGACTACGCGGAGCTACGAGCAGTACTTC CARSLAGTTRSYEQYF
TRBJ2-1 . TRBV9 . TGTGCCAGCAGCGTAGACGAGACCGCTTACAATGAGCAGTTCTTC CASSVDETAYNEQFF
TRBJ2-1 TRBD2 TRBV9 . TGTGCCAGCAGCGCGACTAGCGGGGGGTCCAATGAGCAGTTCTTC CASSATSGGSNEQFF
TRBJ1-4 TRBD1 TRBV19 . TGTGCCAGTAGTATATCCCTGAGGACAGGCGAAAAACTGTTTTTT CASSISLRTGEKLFF
TRBJ1-1 . TRBV7-3 few TGTGCCAGCAGCTTAATCCCCGTGCTGGGGGGCACTGAAGCTTTCTTT CASSLIPVLGGTEAFF
TRBJ1-1 . TRBV2 few TGTGCCAGCAGTACTCGTCCCACAGGGAGACTGAACACTGAAGCTTTCTTT CASSTRPTGRLNTEAFF
TRBJ1-1 . TRBV7-8 few TGTGCCAGCAGCTTAGGCGGGGGCACTGAAGCTTTCTTT CASSLGGGTEAFF
TRBJ2-5 . TRBV7-2 . TGTGCCAGCGAGCCGGGTTACCAAGAGACCCAGTACTTC CASEPGYQETQYF
TRBJ2-3 . TRBV14 . TGTGCCAGCAGCCACATCCCGGGACTCTCACGGGGCACAGATACGCAGTATTTT CASSHIPGLSRGTDTQYF
TRBJ2-4 . TRBV2 . TGTGCCAGCAGTGAGAGCACCAGAGCCAAAAACATTCAGTACTTC CASSESTRAKNIQYF
TRBJ1-1 . TRBV19 . TGTGCCAGTAACGGGCAGGGGAACACTGAAGCTTTCTTT CASNGQGNTEAFF
TRBJ2-3 . TRBV5-4 . TGTGCCAGCAGGGACACCTACACAGATACGCAGTATTTT CASRDTYTDTQYF
TRBJ1-1 . TRBV5-6 few TGTGCCAGCAGCTTGGCGTTGGGGGGGACTGAAGCTTTCTTT CASSLALGGTEAFF
TRBJ1-2 TRBD1 TRBV14 . TGTGCCAGCAGCCAAGTCGAAGGGGGCTGGACTAACTATGGCTACACCTTC CASSQVEGGWTNYGYTF
TRBJ1-2 . TRBV5-5 few TGTGCCAGCAGTCTGGAAGCCACAGGGATCTACACCTTC CASSLEATGIYTF
TRBJ1-1 . TRBV18 . TGTGCCAGCTCACCCTACGACACGAACACTGAAGCTTTCTTT CASSPYDTNTEAFF
TRBJ1-5 . TRBV4-1 . TGCGCCAGCAGCCGGGGGGCTGACAATCAGCCCCAGCATTTT CASSRGADNQPQHF
TRBJ2-7 . TRBV2 . TGTGCCAGCAGTGAAGTTGGTAGTGAGTCCGTCGAGCAGTACTTC CASSEVGSESVEQYF
TRBJ1-5 . TRBV2 . TGTGCCAGCAGTGGTCCGGCGGGGTTTAACCCTAGCAATCAGCCCCAGCATTTT CASSGPAGFNPSNQPQHF
TRBJ2-5 . TRBV5-1 once TGCGCCAGCAGCTTGCTTGGGAGTGGAGAGACCCAGTACTTC CASSLLGSGETQYF